These 25 T cell receptor beta chains came from one sample sequenced in a study of low-dose radiotherapy and immunotherapy resistance in tumors. Time point defined: before trial treatment. Both TCRalpha and TCRbeta chains were reverse transcribed with V-gene-specific primers. Using a constant-region primer together with a V-primer adapter, TCRs were subjected to 15 to 20 PCR cycles of amplification. From the reads, TCRdb called clonotypes with MiXCR, one entry per CDR3 protein. This table has tens of thousands of distinct CDR3 sequences, 20% to 25% appearing once. The source was PBMCs, collected before treatment. Receptors were obtained from a male donor with prostate cancer.

This clonotype came up a few times. V usage is TRBV28 and J usage is TRBJ2-5; 7 bases align to TRBD2. The CDR3 totals 14 residues. Looked up from germline, CDR1 is MDHEN and CDR2 is SYDVKM. The ends lost 4 bases at V and 5 bases at J; junction bases unmatched: 7. The CDR3, as DNA: TGTGCCAGCAGTTCGGCGGGAGCCGGGGAGACCCAGTACTTC. Amino acid sequence: CASSSAGAGETQYF.

There are many counts of this clonotype. The V and J genes are TRBV19 and TRBJ2-1; D is undetermined. CDR1 is LNHDA and CDR2 is SQIVND in the germline V gene (reference sequence). This CDR3 has 14 residues. Deletions cut 6 bases from V and 5 bases from J, with 14 bases between. DNA for the CDR3: TGTGCCAGTAGCCCTCCGAGCCCAAACAATGAGCAGTTCTTC. It specifies CASSPPSPNNEQFF.

Points on this clonotype: Given a far larger clone just one base away, this is likely a sequencing read error. This rearrangement joins TRBV28 to TRBJ2-7; 9 bases are shared with TRBD2. Germline V CDR1 and CDR2: MDHEN, SYDVKM. The junction had 16 bases not matched to a gene; V was cut back by 3 bases and J by 7 bases. The length of the CDR3 is 17 residues. In nucleotides, the CDR3 is TGTGCCAGCAGTTTGACGATCTCGGCTAGCGGGAACGGTGAGCAGTACTTC. Protein product: CASSLTISASGNGEQYF.

By share, this clonotype counts as medium-sized. This rearrangement joins TRBV5-4 to TRBJ2-5, with D perhaps being TRBD1 or TRBD2 (5 bases each). Trimming removed 0 bases at V and 2 bases at J, with 8 bases between. The germline gives CDR1 SGHNT, CDR2 YYREEE (reference sequence). CDR3 size: 14 residues. The DNA of the CDR3 is TGTGCCAGCAGCTTGGCCGGGGCACAAGAGACCCAGTACTTC. This codes for CASSLAGAQETQYF.

This clonotype was counted ten times or more. The CDR3 is CASSATGGNQPQHF. The DNA of the CDR3 is TGTGCCAGCAGTGCGACAGGGGGCAATCAGCCCCAGCATTTT. V usage is TRBV12-3 or TRBV12-4 and J usage is TRBJ1-5, with 8 nucleotides matching TRBD1. V shed 5 bases, J shed 2 bases, and the junction held 2 bases outside the gene matches. The CDR3 sequence is 14 residues long.

In the case of this clonotype: A far larger clone is only one base removed, so a read error is likely. The V gene is TRBV28, the J gene TRBJ2-1, with D unresolved. V was trimmed by 4 bases and J by 10 bases, leaving 17 bases between them. Germline CDR1 reads MDHEN; CDR2 reads SYDVKM. The CDR3 sequence is 14 residues long. CDR3: CASSSSLFSHEQFF. In nucleotides, the CDR3 is TGTGCCAGCAGTTCCTCCCTATTCAGCCACGAGCAGTTCTTC.

The chain has TRBV5-1 and TRBJ2-5, with 8 bases lining up with TRBD1. The CDR3 is made up of 16 amino acids. Per germline, CDR1 SGHRS and CDR2 YFSETQ. The V gene end was trimmed by 4 bases and the J gene end by 0 bases; junction bases not matched to a gene: 8. DNA of the CDR3: TGCGCCAGCAGCCGACTGACAGGGGATAACCAAGAGACCCAGTACTTC. It codes for CASSRLTGDNQETQYF.

By share, this clonotype ranks as medium-sized. The chain joins TRBV5-4 to TRBJ2-1; D uncertain. Germline V gives CDR1 SGHNT, CDR2 YYREEE (reference sequence). V was cut by 3 bases and J by 6 bases, with 13 bases left in between. The length of the CDR3 is 14 residues. The CDR3 protein is CASSSPGDFNEQFF. The DNA of the CDR3 is TGTGCCAGCAGCTCCCCGGGCGATTTCAATGAGCAGTTCTTC.

Details on this clonotype: Being one base from a much bigger clone, this may be a read error. V usage is TRBV6-6 and J usage is TRBJ1-1; D unresolved. The CDR3 runs 12 residues. Germline V CDR1 and CDR2: MNHNY, SVGAGI (reference sequence). CDR3 coding DNA: TGTGCCATCAGTTCACTGAACACTGAAGCTTTCTTT. Translating gives CAISSLNTEAFF.

A remark on this clonotype: This likely came from a read error, as a far larger clone is one base away. The chain has TRBV12-3 or TRBV12-4 and TRBJ2-5; D possibly uses TRBD1 or TRBD2 (5 bases each). The germline V and J ends were trimmed by 6 bases and 11 bases, with 25 bases remaining between them. The CDR3 loop spans 15 amino acids. CDR3 protein: CASSRAQGRGNEQYF. Written as DNA, the CDR3 is TGTGCCAGCAGCCGCGCGCAAGGACGGGGCAATGAGCAGTACTTC.

The table lists this clonotype with many counts. CDR3 sequence: CASSSGASGRATDTQYF. The CDR3 DNA follows: TGCGCCAGCAGCTCGGGAGCTAGCGGGAGGGCTACAGATACGCAGTATTTT. This chain joins TRBV5-1 and TRBJ2-3, with 12 positions matching TRBD2. V dropped 3 bases and J dropped 3; count of bases not matched to a gene: 8. The CDR3 covers 17 residues. Germline V gene lookup returns CDR1 SGHRS and CDR2 YFSETQ.

This clonotype was seen ten or more times. The CDR3: CAWSEGAIKLFF. Written as DNA, the CDR3 is TGTGCCTGGAGTGAGGGGGCGATAAAACTGTTTTTT. V is TRBV30 and J is TRBJ1-4; 7 bases line up with TRBD1. This CDR3 spans 12 amino acids. With V trimmed by 1 base and J by 10 bases, 3 bases remained unmatched. Germline assignment: CDR1 GTSNPN and CDR2 SVGIG (reference sequence).

The chain couples TRBV5-1 to TRBJ1-1; 8 bases match TRBD1. This CDR3 has 13 residues. The J segment lost 4 bases and the V segment lost 6 bases, leaving 5 bases of the junction unmatched. CDR1 and CDR2 from the germline V gene are SGHRS and YFSETQ. The CDR3 nucleotides are TGCGCCAGCAAGGCGGACAGGGCCACTGAAGCTTTCTTT. This codes for CASKADRATEAFF.

The table lists this clonotype with many counts. The chain employs TRBV3-1 and TRBJ2-1; possibly TRBD2 for D (5 bases). This CDR3 spans 16 amino acids. The germline gives CDR1 LGHDT, CDR2 YNNKEL (reference sequence). V shed 0 bases and J shed 7 bases, with 16 bases lying between them. CDR3 amino acids: CASSQEGAKPGNEQFF. CDR3 nucleotides: TGTGCCAGCAGCCAAGAGGGAGCCAAACCGGGGAATGAGCAGTTCTTC.

Many counts were recorded for this clonotype. CDR3 DNA sequence: TGTGCCAGCAGTTCCGGACTAGCGGGGGTAGGGGGCACAGATACGCAGTATTTT. It translates to CASSSGLAGVGGTDTQYF. The chain has TRBV12-3 or TRBV12-4 and TRBJ2-3; 13 positions agree with TRBD2. There are 18 residues in the CDR3. J gave up 1 base and V 4 bases, and 8 bases lay outside the gene matches.

With respect to this clonotype: This may stem from a read error, because a much larger clone lies one nucleotide away. The gene calls are TRBV27 and TRBJ2-5, with D possibly matching TRBD2 (5 bases). The CDR3 runs to 13 residues. The V gene's germline CDR1 is MNHEY and CDR2 SMNVEV (reference sequence). Trimming removed 3 bases at V and 5 bases at J, with 10 bases between. In nucleotides, the CDR3 is TGTGCCAGCAGTTTTACATGGGAGGAGACCCAGTACTTC. This encodes CASSFTWEETQYF.

This clonotype was detected ten times or more. The chain links TRBV5-1 to TRBJ2-2; no clear D gene. The V end lost 0 bases, the J end lost 1 base, and 4 bases lay between the germline ends. Per the germline V gene, CDR1 is SGHRS and CDR2 is YFSETQ. The CDR3 totals 14 residues. This chain's CDR3 is CASSLEGNTGELFF. CDR3 nucleotides: TGCGCCAGCAGCTTGGAGGGGAACACCGGGGAGCTGTTTTTT.

For this clonotype: No DNA is shown, since the ends of the CDR3 on it are uncertain; the CDR3 is the one TCRdb lists. The CDR3: CASTNQTSMYLCASTVTGANVLTF. The rearrangement links TRBV4-1 to TRBJ2-6. The CDR3 is 24 amino acids in total, end residues counted. The V gene's germline CDR1 is MGHRA and CDR2 YSYEKL.

This chain connects TRBV11-2 to TRBJ2-3, with unresolved D. Between the trimmed V and J ends, which lost 1 base and 2 bases, there was a span of 4 bases. Germline CDR1 SGHAT, CDR2 FQNNGV. The CDR3 runs to 13 residues. The CDR3 sequence: CASSLGYTDTQYF. DNA for the CDR3: TGTGCCAGCAGCTTAGGCTACACAGATACGCAGTATTTT.

This clonotype was picked up many times. This rearrangement joins TRBV2 to TRBJ1-1; D unresolved. The V and J ends lost 4 bases and 1 base respectively, with 7 bases between them. The CDR3 consists of 13 residues. Germline V gene data show CDR1 as SNHLY and CDR2 as FYNNEI. The CDR3 sequence: CASSAAENTEAFF. Written as DNA, the CDR3 is TGTGCCAGCAGTGCGGCAGAGAACACTGAAGCTTTCTTT.

This clonotype was recorded many times. This chain uses TRBV29-1 with TRBJ2-3, with D uncertain. V lost 3 bases and J 6 bases, leaving 7 bases between the germline ends. The CDR3 length is 11 residues. Germline V gene lookup returns CDR1 SQVTM and CDR2 ANQGSEA. DNA of the CDR3: TGCAGCGTTGACCGGGCCGATACGCAGTATTTT. Translated: CSVDRADTQYF.

The chain links TRBV20-1 to TRBJ2-3, with D maybe TRBD2 (7 bases). Germline V lookup: CDR1 DFQATT, CDR2 SNEGSKA (reference sequence). The V gene lost 6 bases and the J gene lost 11 bases, with 24 bases spanning the gap. The CDR3 is 14 amino acids. The CDR3 coding sequence is TGCAGTGCCGGGCGGGGGAACCCCGCAGGGGAGCAGTATTTT. Its translation is CSAGRGNPAGEQYF.

The chain joins TRBV20-1 to TRBJ1-1; a weak D match, TRBD1 (5 bases). V was shortened by 3 bases and J by 4 bases, with 15 bases between the two germline ends. This CDR3 contains 14 residues. The germline V gene has CDR1 DFQATT and CDR2 SNEGSKA (reference sequence). CDR3 amino acids: CSASSSRGSTEAFF. CDR3 DNA: TGCAGTGCTAGCAGTTCGCGGGGGTCCACTGAAGCTTTCTTT.

This clonotype occurred many times. The rearrangement uses TRBV29-1 and TRBJ1-1; D not resolved. V was cut by 7 bases and J by 0 bases, with 9 bases left in between. CDR3 length: 12 residues. The V gene's germline CDR1 is SQVTM and CDR2 ANQGSEA. CDR3 DNA: TGCAGCGCCTGGAGCCTGAACACTGAAGCTTTCTTT. It is translated as CSAWSLNTEAFF.

This clonotype showed up many times. The chain recombines TRBV4-1 with TRBJ1-5; perhaps TRBD1 as D (6 bases). Germline values: CDR1 MGHRA, CDR2 YSYEKL. Trimming stripped 6 bases from V and 0 bases from J, with 12 bases between. The CDR3 is 15 residues long. CDR3 in amino acids: CASRDRDTSNQPQHF. DNA of the CDR3: TGCGCCAGCAGAGACCGGGACACTAGCAATCAGCCCCAGCATTTT.